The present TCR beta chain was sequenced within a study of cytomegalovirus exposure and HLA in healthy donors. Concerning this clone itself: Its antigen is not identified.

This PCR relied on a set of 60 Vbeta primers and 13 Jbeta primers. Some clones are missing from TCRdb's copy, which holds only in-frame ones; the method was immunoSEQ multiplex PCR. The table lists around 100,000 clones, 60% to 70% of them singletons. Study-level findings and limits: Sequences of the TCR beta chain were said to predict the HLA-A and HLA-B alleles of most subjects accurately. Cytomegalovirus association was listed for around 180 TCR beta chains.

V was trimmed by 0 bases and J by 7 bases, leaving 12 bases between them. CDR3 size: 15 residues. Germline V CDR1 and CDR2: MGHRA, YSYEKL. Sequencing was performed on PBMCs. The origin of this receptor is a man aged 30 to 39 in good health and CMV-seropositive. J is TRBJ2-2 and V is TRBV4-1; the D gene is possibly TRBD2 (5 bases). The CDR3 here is CASSQDRGRHGELFF. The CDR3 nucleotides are TGCGCCAGCAGCCAAGATCGGGGAAGGCACGGGGAGCTGTTTTTT.